What follows describes a single T cell receptor beta chain. TCRdb's table, derived via immunoSEQ multiplex PCR, lists solely in-frame clones and lacks some. The sample has a few hundred thousand clones; 70% to 90% are singletons. This sample is drawn from a study of blood T cell repertoires in COVID-19. The CDR3 totals 15 residues. The germline V and J ends were trimmed by 4 bases and 0 bases, with 13 bases remaining between them. Germline assignment: CDR1 SGHNT and CDR2 YYREEE (reference sequence). The chain carries TRBV5-4 and TRBJ1-1; tentatively, D is TRBD1 (6 bases). This TCR was sampled from a young man with active or convalescent COVID-19. The sequenced sample was peripheral blood. CDR3 protein: CASSPPGQLNTEAFF. The CDR3 nucleotides read TGTGCCAGCAGCCCCCCCGGACAGTTGAACACTGAAGCTTTCTTT.